Below, 13 T cell receptor beta chains from the same sample are listed, as sequenced in a study of shared clonotypes between healthy human individuals. Profiling relied on immunoSEQ multiplex PCR, and the TCRdb table lists in-frame clones only, not all of them. The sample includes approximately 940,000 clones, over 60% of them seen just once. Sequencing used memory CD4+ T cells sorted from blood. Subset given: CD45RA-negative fraction. The receptors come from a man between 18 and 29 years old in good health.

Only a few counts were recorded for this clone. J is TRBJ1-2 and V is TRBV19; D remains unclear. V was cut by 4 bases and J by 6 bases, with 12 bases left in between. Germline V gives CDR1 LNHDA, CDR2 SQIVND (reference sequence). This CDR3 spans 13 amino acids. The CDR3 loop is CASSTHTRNGYTF. CDR3 sequence (DNA): TGTGCCAGTAGTACCCACACCCGGAATGGCTACACCTTC.

The chain links TRBV2 to TRBJ2-7; 8 bases map to TRBD1. The length of the CDR3 is 15 residues. The germline V gene encodes CDR1 SNHLY and CDR2 FYNNEI. J gave up 4 bases and V 3 bases, and 8 bases lay outside the gene matches. The CDR3 spells CASSDRTGNRYEQYF. The DNA of the CDR3 is TGTGCCAGCAGTGACCGGACAGGGAACAGGTACGAGCAGTACTTC.

The chain recombines TRBV18 with TRBJ2-3, with 14 bases aligning to TRBD2. The ends lost 0 bases at V and 9 bases at J; junction bases unmatched: 5. CDR3 length equals 16 residues. The germline CDR1 and CDR2 sequences are KGHSH and LQKENI. CDR3 loop: CASSPPTGLAGGTQYF. CDR3 in DNA: TGTGCCAGCTCACCACCGACCGGACTAGCGGGAGGAACGCAGTATTTT.

This clone has just a few counts. The V gene is TRBV5-1, the J gene TRBJ1-1, with unresolved D. The V gene lost 3 bases and the J gene lost 0 bases, with 6 bases spanning the gap. The CDR3 spans 13 residues. Germline CDR1 SGHRS, CDR2 YFSETQ. The DNA for the CDR3 is TGCGCCAGCAGCTCCTGGGTGAACACTGAAGCTTTCTTT. Translating gives CASSSWVNTEAFF.

This clone has just a few counts. The genes are TRBV9 and TRBJ1-1, with TRBD1 matching 9 bases. The CDR3 spans 16 residues. J was trimmed by 4 bases and V by 3 bases; bases with no gene match: 10. Germline assignment: CDR1 SGDLS and CDR2 YYNGEE. For the CDR3, the DNA is TGTGCCAGCAGCGCGACCGGGACAGGGATGACCACTGAAGCTTTCTTT. Its protein product is CASSATGTGMTTEAFF.

The CDR3 nucleotides are TGCGCCAGCAGCTTGGGGGCAGTGGACAATTCACCCCTCCACTTT. Its protein product is CASSLGAVDNSPLHF. This chain connects TRBV5-1 to TRBJ1-6; D not resolved. Trimming stripped 0 bases from V and 7 bases from J, with 11 bases between. Germline loops: CDR1 SGHRS, CDR2 YFSETQ. The CDR3 sequence is 15 residues long.

V and J are TRBV19 and TRBJ2-5; 14 bases are shared with TRBD2. After removal of 6 bases from V and 5 bases from J, the junction contained 11 bases not matched to a gene. The CDR3 is made up of 17 amino acids. Germline lookup yields CDR1 LNHDA and CDR2 SQIVND (reference sequence). The CDR3 DNA is TGTGCCAGTAGCCAATTGACTAGCGGGAGGGTTGGTGAGACCCAGTACTTC. This sequence encodes CASSQLTSGRVGETQYF.

Concerning this clone itself: This specimen includes other DNA sequences encoding the same CDR3. The chain employs TRBV4-3 and TRBJ2-1, with 7 bases that match TRBD2. Germline CDR1 is LGHNA and CDR2 is YSLEER. V shed 1 base, J shed 4 bases, and the junction held 10 bases outside the gene matches. This CDR3 contains 17 residues. The CDR3 sequence is CASSQVLGLAAYNEQFF. In DNA, the CDR3 is TGCGCCAGCAGCCAAGTACTTGGGCTAGCGGCTTACAATGAGCAGTTCTTC.

The gene calls are TRBV4-3 and TRBJ2-7; TRBD1 matches 10 bases. V was clipped by 2 bases and J by 3 bases; unmatched bases: 7. There are 16 residues in the CDR3. CDR1 is LGHNA and CDR2 is YSLEER in the germline V gene. CDR3 amino acids: CASSQIQGTGDYEQYF. Written as DNA, the CDR3 is TGCGCCAGCAGCCAAATTCAAGGGACAGGGGACTACGAGCAGTACTTC.

Worth noting for this clone: This may come from a read error, since a much larger clone is one base off. This sequence joins TRBV11-3 and TRBJ2-3, with D uncertain. Between the trimmed V and J ends, which lost 2 bases and 0 bases, there was a span of 3 bases. The CDR3 sequence is 13 residues long. Per the germline V gene, CDR1 is SGHNT and CDR2 is YENEEA. The chain's CDR3 is CASSLRSTDTQYF. CDR3 bases: TGTGCCAGCAGCTTAAGAAGCACAGATACGCAGTATTTT.

The chain is built from TRBV2 and TRBJ2-7; D might be TRBD1 (5 bases). Germline CDR1 is SNHLY and CDR2 is FYNNEI. V was clipped by 4 bases and J by 5 bases, with 18 bases between them. CDR3 length: 15 residues. CDR3 nucleotide sequence: TGTGCCAGCAGTGCCAGGGTGCTTACGTTGGACGAGCAGTACTTC. Encoded protein: CASSARVLTLDEQYF. Full variable domain (rest looked up from reference TRBV2 and TRBJ2-7): EPEVTQTPSHQVTQMGQEVILRCVPISNHLYFYWYRQILGQKVEFLVSFYNNEISEKSEIFDDQFSVERPDGSNFTLKIRSTKLEDSAMYFCASSARVLTLDEQYFGPGTRLTVT.

This clone occurred a few times. The chain carries TRBV7-9 and TRBJ2-5; 13 bases map to TRBD2. The ends lost 8 bases at V and 2 bases at J; junction bases unmatched: 8. This CDR3 has 16 amino acids. The V gene's germline CDR1 is SEHNR and CDR2 FQNEAQ (reference sequence). The CDR3 sequence is CASLGLAGRAQETQYF. The CDR3 region has the DNA TGTGCCAGCCTGGGACTAGCGGGAAGGGCGCAAGAGACCCAGTACTTC.

This clone was detected a few times. The chain carries TRBV30 and TRBJ1-1; the D is unclear. Per germline, CDR1 GTSNPN and CDR2 SVGIG (reference sequence). Trimming took off 3 bases at V and 6 bases at J, with 14 bases between the two ends. This CDR3 comprises 13 residues. CDR3 sequence (DNA): TGTGCCTGGAGACTTGGCGGGCGGGCTGAAGCTTTCTTT. Its translation: CAWRLGGRAEAFF.